This TCR beta chain was documented in a study of T cell responses to AZD1222 COVID-19 vaccine. Study outcomes and limitations: Clonal diversity may have been underestimated, and the donors were mostly white British, with more females than males. Seropositive AZD1222 recipients at baseline numbered only five to seven. Unmutated regions of variants are reportedly targeted by nearly half of spike-specific TCRs. Once two AZD1222 doses were given, Spike-specific TCR breadth and depth went up.

TCRdb's table, derived via immunoSEQ multiplex PCR, lists solely in-frame clones and lacks some. This table holds roughly 110,000 clones, roughly nine tenths found once. For this clone: The antigen remains unidentified.

The material sequenced was peripheral blood, taken on day 0 of AZD1222 vaccination. The source of this sequence is an adult in good health.

Written as DNA, the CDR3 is TGTGCCAGCAGCTTGGATAGGGGGATCTCCTACGAGCAGTACTTC. Protein sequence: CASSLDRGISYEQYF. The genes are TRBV5-5 and TRBJ2-7; TRBD1 might be the D (6 bases). In germline, CDR1 is SGHKS, CDR2 YYEKEE (reference sequence). The CDR3 has 15 residues. Trimming cost V 0 bases and J 0 bases, with 10 bases left between them.